The rows below give T cell receptor beta chains drawn from one sample of a study of T-cell reconstitution after alpha-beta-depleted transplantation in children. Each CDR3 protein gets one entry after TCRdb re-called the PCR reads with MiXCR. Of approximately 640,000 distinct CDR3 sequences in the sample, about 15% were seen once. The sequencing here drew on PBMCs from the stem cell graft donor, taken from the stem cell graft. These receptors were collected from a human donor who donated a stem cell graft to a child with acute myeloid leukemia. Each CDR3 is given with its conserved first and last residue. D genes are given only for firm matches. Clone size, where shown, is once, few, many, or a class for clones that have expanded.

size	D	J	V	CDR3	DNA
many	NA	TRBJ1-1	TRBV5-1	CASSLERNTEAFF	TGTGCCAGCAGCTTAGAAAGGAACACTGAAGCTTTCTTT
many	NA	TRBJ2-6	TRBV9	CASSAVTYSGANVLTF	TGTGCCAGCAGCGCCGTAACGTATTCTGGGGCCAACGTCCTGACTTTC
few	NA	TRBJ1-2	TRBV20-1	CSARTAQAYGYTF	TGCAGTGCCCGGACAGCCCAGGCTTATGGCTACACCTTC
few	NA	TRBJ2-3	TRBV27	CASSYSSWGTAGTDTQYF	TGTGCCAGCAGTTATTCCTCTTGGGGAACAGCCGGCACAGATACGCAGTATTTT
many	TRBD2	TRBJ2-7	TRBV7-2	CASSLRASGISYEQYF	TGTGCCAGCAGCTTACGAGCTAGCGGGATCTCCTACGAGCAGTACTTC
NA	NA	TRBJ1-6	TRBV7-2	CASSLVPGGGSPLHF	TGTGCCAGCAGCTTAGTGCCGGGGGGCGGGTCACCCCTCCACTTT
few	NA	TRBJ2-1	TRBV5-1	CASSLQIGDEQFF	TGCGCCAGCAGCTTACAGATAGGCGATGAGCAGTTCTTC
many	NA	TRBJ2-3	TRBV12-3/TRBV12-4	CASSLSGAGADTQYF	TGTGCCAGCAGTTTATCAGGGGCTGGAGCAGATACGCAGTATTTT
many	NA	TRBJ2-5	TRBV7-2	CASSSKETQYF	TGTGCCAGCAGCTCCAAAGAGACCCAGTACTTC
many	TRBD1	TRBJ2-3	TRBV20-1	CSARGTGTSDTQYF	TGCAGTGCTAGGGGGACAGGGACCTCAGATACGCAGTATTTT
NA	NA	TRBJ2-5	TRBV20-1	CSARGWGDQETQYF	TGCAGTGCTAGGGGGTGGGGGGATCAAGAGACCCAGTACTTC
NA	TRBD1	TRBJ2-3	TRBV27	CASSTFDRGIGGTDTQYF	TGTGCCAGCAGTACCTTCGACAGGGGGATCGGGGGCACAGATACGCAGTATTTT
few	NA	TRBJ2-1	TRBV28	CASRTTGGNEQFF	TGTGCCAGCAGAACAACGGGCGGTAATGAGCAGTTCTTC
few	TRBD1	TRBJ1-2	TRBV28	CASKNSGTGSYGYTF	TGTGCCAGCAAAAACTCCGGGACAGGGTCGTATGGCTACACCTTC
many	NA	TRBJ1-2	TRBV5-1	CASRSQNGYTF	TGCGCCAGCAGAAGCCAGAATGGCTACACCTTC
NA	NA	TRBJ2-2	TRBV4-2	CASSQDERSSTGELFF	TGTGCCAGCAGCCAAGACGAGAGGTCGAGCACCGGGGAGCTGTTTTTT